The text below deals with one T cell receptor (beta chain). Its target is unknown. Via MiXCR, TCRdb re-called the 5' RACE reads, giving one row per CDR3 protein. Found here are about 430,000 distinct CDR3 sequences, roughly a sixth of them singletons; the top ten hold roughly a sixth. The record originates from a study of T cells after yellow fever vaccination. General study findings and limits: Contamination of FACS-sorted repertoires by abundant clonotypes from the bulk population could occur. A small proportion of clonotypes was detected in both the CD4 and CD8 compartments.

The CDR3 spans 14 residues. Trimming cost V 5 bases and J 4 bases; bases outside gene matches: 4. Source: PBMCs, taken before the yellow fever booster vaccination. This sequence was found in a man younger than 30 who received the YFV17D yellow fever vaccine. V gene TRBV12-3 or TRBV12-4 combines with J gene TRBJ1-1, with 10 bases identical to TRBD1. The DNA of the CDR3 is TGTGCCAGCAGTGCGCGGACAGGGGGCACTGAAGCTTTCTTT. It translates to CASSARTGGTEAFF.